This T cell receptor (beta chain) is from a study of cytomegalovirus exposure and HLA in healthy donors. Findings of the study overall: A few CMV-associated chains proved CMV antigen-specific in vitro.

The PCR had 60 Vbeta and 13 Jbeta primers. Original analysis: In a later analysis, around 10 million of approximately 81 million unique beta chains occurred in at least two donors. TCRdb's copy holds only in-frame clones and misses some; the assay was immunoSEQ multiplex PCR. V and J calls plus clone size are reproduced from that table; the DNA served to infer D and trimming. The sample consists of tens of thousands of clones, roughly three quarters of them appearing once. A word on this clone: Its antigen is not known.

Deletions cut 7 bases from V and 4 bases from J, with 16 bases between. Germline V CDR1 and CDR2: SGHDT, YYEEEE. This CDR3 has 14 residues. Sequencing was performed on PBMCs. The chain joins TRBV5-6 to TRBJ2-3; D is possibly TRBD1 (5 bases). The clonotype was recovered from a man younger than 35 in good health and CMV-seronegative. CDR3 sequence: CASGSAGNPDTQYF. The CDR3 bases are TGTGCCAGCGGGTCTGCAGGGAACCCAGATACGCAGTATTTT.